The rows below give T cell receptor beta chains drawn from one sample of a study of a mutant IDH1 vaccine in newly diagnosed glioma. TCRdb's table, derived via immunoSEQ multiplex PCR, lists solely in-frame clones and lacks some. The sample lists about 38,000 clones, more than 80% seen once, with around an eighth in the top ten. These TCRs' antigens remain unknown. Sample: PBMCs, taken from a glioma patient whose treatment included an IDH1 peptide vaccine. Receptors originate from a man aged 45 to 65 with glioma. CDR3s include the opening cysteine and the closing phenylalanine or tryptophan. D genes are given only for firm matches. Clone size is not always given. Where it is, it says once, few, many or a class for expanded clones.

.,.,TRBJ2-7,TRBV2,CASRSTGWEQYF,TGTGCCAGCAGGTCGACGGGTTGGGAGCAGTACTTC
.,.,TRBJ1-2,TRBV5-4,CASSLVAGYGYTF,TGTGCCAGCAGCTTGGTGGCAGGCTATGGCTACACCTTC
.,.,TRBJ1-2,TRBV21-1,CASSKSGGHGYTF,TGTGCCAGCAGCAAAAGTGGAGGGCACGGCTACACCTTC
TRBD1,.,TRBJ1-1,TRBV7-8,CASSLGQGFTEAFF,TGTGCCAGCAGCTTAGGACAGGGTTTCACTGAAGCTTTCTTT
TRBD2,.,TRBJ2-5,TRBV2,CASGLGLALQETQYF,TGTGCCAGCGGCCTCGGACTAGCGTTACAAGAGACCCAGTACTTC
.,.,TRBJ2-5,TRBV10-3,CAISALNERQETQYF,TGTGCCATCAGTGCGCTAAACGAGCGCCAAGAGACCCAGTACTTC
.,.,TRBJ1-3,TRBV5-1,CASSLAGYSGNTIYF,TGCGCCAGCAGCTTGGCCGGTTACTCTGGAAACACCATATATTTT
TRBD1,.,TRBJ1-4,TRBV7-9,CASSINLQGAGEKLFF,TGTGCCAGCAGCATCAACTTACAGGGGGCAGGGGAAAAACTGTTTTTT
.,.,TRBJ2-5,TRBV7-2,CASSSPLSQYF,TGTGCCAGCAGCTCCCCACTATCCCAGTACTTC
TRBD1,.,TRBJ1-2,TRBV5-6,CASSRGRQGDNYGYTF,TGTGCCAGCAGCCGGGGGCGACAGGGGGATAACTATGGCTACACCTTC
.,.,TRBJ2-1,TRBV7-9,CASSPPWGRLRGEQFF,TGTGCCAGCAGCCCCCCCTGGGGCAGGTTAAGGGGTGAGCAGTTCTTC
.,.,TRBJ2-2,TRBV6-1,CASTETGELFF,TGTGCCAGCACCGAAACCGGGGAGCTGTTTTTT
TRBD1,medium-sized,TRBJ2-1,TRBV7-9,CASPSGTGGFNEQFF,TGTGCCAGCCCCTCGGGGACAGGGGGTTTTAATGAGCAGTTCTTC
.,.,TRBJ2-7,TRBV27,CASSAGIRGYEQYF,TGTGCCAGCAGTGCAGGGATACGGGGCTACGAGCAGTACTTC
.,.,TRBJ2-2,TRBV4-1,CASRPHGPGELFF,TGCGCCAGCAGGCCCCATGGGCCCGGGGAGCTGTTTTTT
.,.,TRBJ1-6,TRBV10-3,CATRDVADSPLHF,TGTGCCACTAGGGACGTTGCGGATTCACCCCTCCACTTT
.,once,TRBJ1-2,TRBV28,CASKRGGYTF,TGTGCCAGCAAGAGGGGAGGCTACACCTTC
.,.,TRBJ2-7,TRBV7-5,CARSMTSGGAYEQYF,TGTGCCAGAAGCATGACTAGCGGGGGGGCCTACGAGCAGTACTTC
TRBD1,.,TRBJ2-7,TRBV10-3,CAISGTGEDEQYF,TGTGCCATCAGTGGGACAGGGGAGGACGAGCAGTACTTC
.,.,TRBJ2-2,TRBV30,CAWSATYTGELFF,TGTGCCTGGAGTGCCACTTACACCGGGGAGCTGTTTTTT
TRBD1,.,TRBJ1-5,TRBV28,CASTTQGSNQPQHF,TGTGCCAGTACCACACAGGGGAGCAATCAGCCCCAGCATTTT
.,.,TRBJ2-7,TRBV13,CASSSPLDFYEQYF,TGTGCCAGCAGCTCACCGCTGGATTTCTACGAGCAGTACTTC
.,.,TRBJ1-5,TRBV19,CASSSSGPQHF,TGTGCCAGTAGTAGTTCGGGGCCCCAGCATTTT
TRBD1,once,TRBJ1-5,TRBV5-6,CASSLGRQGAYQPQHF,TGTGCCAGCAGCTTGGGGCGGCAGGGGGCTTATCAGCCCCAGCATTTT
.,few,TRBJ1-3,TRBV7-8,CASSPRLPAGNTIYF,TGTGCCAGCAGCCCAAGACTGCCCGCTGGAAACACCATATATTTT
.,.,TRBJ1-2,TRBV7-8,CASSLATQPTYGYTF,TGTGCCAGCAGCTTAGCGACGCAACCGACATATGGCTACACCTTC
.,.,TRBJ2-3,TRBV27,CASSLRQTLSTDTQYF,TGTGCCAGCAGTTTACGGCAGACACTTAGCACAGATACGCAGTATTTT
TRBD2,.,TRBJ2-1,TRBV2,CASSPGLRNEQFF,TGTGCCAGCAGCCCGGGACTAAGGAATGAGCAGTTCTTC
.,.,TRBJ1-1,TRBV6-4,CASSAGANTEAFF,TGTGCCAGCAGCGCGGGAGCGAACACTGAAGCTTTCTTT
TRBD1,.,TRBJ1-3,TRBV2,CARTGGDGNTIYF,TGTGCCAGAACAGGGGGCGATGGAAACACCATATATTTT
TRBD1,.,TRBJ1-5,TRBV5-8,CASSRPWDRENSNQPQHF,TGTGCCAGCAGCCGGCCCTGGGACAGGGAAAATAGCAATCAGCCCCAGCATTTT
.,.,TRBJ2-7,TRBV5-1,CASSFGSGAYEQYF,TGCGCCAGCAGCTTCGGCTCAGGTGCCTACGAGCAGTACTTC
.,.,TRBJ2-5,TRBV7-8,CASSPTGDGTQYF,TGTGCCAGCAGCCCTACGGGAGACGGGACCCAGTACTTC
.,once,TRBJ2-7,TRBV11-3,CASSRRSYEQYF,TGTGCCAGCAGTCGCAGGTCCTACGAGCAGTACTTC
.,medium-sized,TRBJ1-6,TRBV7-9,CASSPPNSPLHF,TGTGCCAGCAGCCCCCCGAATTCACCCCTCCACTTT
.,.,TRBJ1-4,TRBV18,CASSPRQARSTNEKLFF,TGTGCCAGCTCACCAAGACAGGCCAGGTCCACTAATGAAAAACTGTTTTTT